These 13 T cell receptor beta chains came from one sample sequenced in a study of cytomegalovirus exposure and HLA in healthy donors. A multiplex PCR was run with 60 Vbeta primers and 13 Jbeta primers. Generated by immunoSEQ multiplex PCR, the TCRdb table keeps only in-frame clones and is missing some. This table has around 100,000 clones, around 73% appearing once. The specimen was PBMCs. The receptors stem from a man between 40 and 49 years old in good health and CMV-seronegative.

The V gene is TRBV4-2, the J gene TRBJ1-1; no clear D. The CDR3 covers 14 residues. CDR1 is LGHNA and CDR2 is YNFKEQ in the germline V gene. V shed 0 bases and J shed 1 base, with 6 bases lying between them. CDR3 sequence reads: CASSQDEWNTEAFF. In nucleotides, the CDR3 is TGTGCCAGCAGCCAAGACGAGTGGAACACTGAAGCTTTCTTT.

The chain recombines TRBV29-1 with TRBJ1-1; D ambiguous. V shed 7 bases and J shed 2 bases, with 14 bases lying between them. This CDR3 spans 13 amino acids. The V gene's germline CDR1 is SQVTM and CDR2 ANQGSEA. The CDR3 sequence is CSAWRSVNTEAFF. CDR3 DNA: TGCAGCGCCTGGAGGTCAGTAAACACTGAAGCTTTCTTT.

V gene TRBV12-5 combines with J gene TRBJ2-3; TRBD2 might be the D (5 bases). V lost 6 bases, J lost 2 bases, and 12 bases lay in between. The CDR3 is 14 amino acids. Germline V gives CDR1 LGHNT, CDR2 FRNRAP. CDR3 bases: TGTGCTAGTGGGGGGAGTTCATTCACAGATACGCAGTATTTT. It translates to CASGGSSFTDTQYF.

Only one count was recorded for this clone. The gene calls are TRBV7-6 and TRBJ1-2; D is uncertain. The CDR3 has 15 residues. Germline values: CDR1 SGHVS, CDR2 FNYEAQ. V dropped 0 bases and J dropped 2 bases, with 10 bases sitting between them. DNA for the CDR3: TGTGCCAGCAGCTTAGCCGAGGGTAGAAACTATGGCTACACCTTC. Protein sequence: CASSLAEGRNYGYTF.

The chain couples TRBV7-8 to TRBJ2-7; a possible D gene is TRBD1 (6 bases). V lost 2 bases, J lost 2 bases, and 13 bases lay in between. The V gene's germline CDR1 is SGHVS and CDR2 FQNEAQ. This CDR3 contains 15 residues. CDR3 DNA: TGTGCCAGCAGCTTAACGTTTGAGGGGGCCTACGAGCAGTACTTC. Translation gives CASSLTFEGAYEQYF. The full variable domain, completed using reference TRBV7-8 and TRBJ2-7, is GAGVSQSPRYKVAKRGQDVALRCDPISGHVSLFWYQQALGQGPEFLTYFQNEAQLDKSGLPSDRFFAERPEGSVSTLKIQRTQQEDSAVYLCASSLTFEGAYEQYFGPGTRLTVT.

The chain couples TRBV27 to TRBJ2-2; 9 positions agree with TRBD1. This CDR3 has 16 residues. Trimming at V came to 4 bases and at J to 5 bases, leaving 8 bases not matched to a gene. Germline-derived CDR1 and CDR2 are MNHEY and SMNVEV (reference sequence). The CDR3 bases are TGTGCCAGCAGTTCTTGGGGACAGGGAAGGACCGGGGAGCTGTTTTTT. This gives the protein CASSSWGQGRTGELFF.

The V gene is TRBV7-9, the J gene TRBJ1-2, with TRBD1 matching 9 bases. This CDR3 contains 15 residues. The germline V gene has CDR1 SEHNR and CDR2 FQNEAQ (reference sequence). Unmatched junction bases numbered 8, after V lost 5 bases and J lost 4 bases. CDR3: CASSPQGARVYGYTF. Here the CDR3 DNA reads TGTGCCAGCAGCCCACAGGGGGCGCGAGTCTATGGCTACACCTTC.

The V gene is TRBV30, the J gene TRBJ1-2; 8 positions agree with TRBD1. The length of the CDR3 is 13 residues. Germline trimming cut 0 bases from V and 4 bases from J; bases unmatched to any gene: 1. CDR1 and CDR2 from the germline V gene are GTSNPN and SVGIG (reference sequence). The CDR3 region has the DNA TGTGCCTGGAGTGTAACAGGGGGCTATGGCTACACCTTC. Translated: CAWSVTGGYGYTF.

This clone was seen more than once but under ten times. The CDR3 loop reads CASSPSSGGLDEQFF. The CDR3 DNA sequence: TGTGCCAGCAGTCCATCTAGCGGGGGGCTGGATGAGCAGTTCTTC. This sequence joins TRBV6-4 and TRBJ2-1; 11 bases line up with TRBD2. Germline CDR1 MRHNA, CDR2 SNTAGT. The CDR3 has 15 residues. V shed 5 bases and J 8 bases; nucleotides not matched to a gene: 8.

The CDR3 here is CATRGKRTHQPQHF. The CDR3 coding sequence is TGTGCCACTAGGGGGAAGCGGACTCATCAGCCCCAGCATTTT. The chain links TRBV19 to TRBJ1-5; TRBD1 might be the D (6 bases). V was cut by 10 bases and J by 5 bases, with 18 bases left in between. Per the germline V gene, CDR1 is LNHDA and CDR2 is SQIVND (reference sequence). This CDR3 is built from 14 residues.

The J gene is TRBJ1-2, the V gene TRBV6-5; 9 nucleotides match TRBD1. The CDR3 contains 15 residues. The germline gives CDR1 MNHEY, CDR2 SVGAGI. The V gene end was trimmed by 4 bases and the J gene end by 7 bases; junction bases not matched to a gene: 10. The CDR3 sequence: CASSSWDRERAGYTF. In DNA form, the CDR3 reads TGTGCCAGCAGTTCTTGGGACAGGGAAAGGGCTGGCTACACCTTC.

This clone was counted a few times. The chain combines TRBV4-2 with TRBJ2-7; tentatively, D is TRBD1 (5 bases). The V and J ends lost 0 bases and 3 bases respectively, with 12 bases between them. The CDR3 loop spans 15 amino acids. CDR1 is LGHNA, CDR2 YNFKEQ, per germline. CDR3 DNA: TGTGCCAGCAGCCAAGATTCCAGGGCGAGCTACGAGCAGTACTTC. Translation gives CASSQDSRASYEQYF.

There are a few counts of this clone. This chain joins TRBV27 and TRBJ1-2, with TRBD1 as a possible D gene (6 bases). V was cut by 4 bases and J by 8 bases, with 20 bases left in between. The CDR3 consists of 15 residues. Germline values: CDR1 MNHEY, CDR2 SMNVEV (reference sequence). CDR3 coding DNA: TGTGCCAGCAGTTACCTGACAGGTTGGGCGCCCGGCTACACCTTC. Its protein is CASSYLTGWAPGYTF.